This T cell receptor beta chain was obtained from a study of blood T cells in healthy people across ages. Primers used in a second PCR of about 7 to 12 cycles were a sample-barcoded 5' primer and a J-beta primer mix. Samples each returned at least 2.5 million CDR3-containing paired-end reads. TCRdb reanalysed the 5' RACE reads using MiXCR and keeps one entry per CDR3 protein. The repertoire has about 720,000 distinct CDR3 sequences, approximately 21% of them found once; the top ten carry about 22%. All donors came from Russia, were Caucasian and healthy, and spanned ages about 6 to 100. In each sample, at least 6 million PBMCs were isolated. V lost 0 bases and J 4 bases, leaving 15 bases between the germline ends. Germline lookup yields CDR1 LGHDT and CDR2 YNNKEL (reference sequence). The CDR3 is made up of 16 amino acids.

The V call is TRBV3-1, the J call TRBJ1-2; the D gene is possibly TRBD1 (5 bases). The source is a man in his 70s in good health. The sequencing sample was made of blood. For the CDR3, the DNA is TGTGCCAGCAGCCAAGATCCCGACAGTTGGACCTATGGCTACACCTTC. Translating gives CASSQDPDSWTYGYTF.